This T cell receptor (beta chain) emerged from a study of blood T cell repertoires in COVID-19. Study overall: PBMCs, B-cell-depleted T cells, or T cells were the source of the cDNA or gDNA that made up the material.

Authors' methods: The assay estimated nucleated cells by amplifying reference gene primers. Sequencing used immunoSEQ multiplex PCR; TCRdb keeps in-frame clones, though not all of them. That table gives V, J and clone size, and the DNA gave D and trimming. The table has approximately 200,000 clones, about 88% seen once. The receptor was isolated from a man aged 30-40 years with acute or convalescent COVID-19. The sequenced material came from peripheral blood.

The CDR3 DNA follows: TGTGCCAGCCAGCCAACAGTTAACGTAGGAGAGACCCAGTACTTC. Residues: CASQPTVNVGETQYF. The chain couples TRBV11-2 to TRBJ2-5; D gene unclear. CDR3 length: 15 amino acids. The ends were cut back, 8 bases at V and 4 bases at J, with 20 bases in the middle. CDR1 and CDR2 (germline): SGHAT, FQNNGV.